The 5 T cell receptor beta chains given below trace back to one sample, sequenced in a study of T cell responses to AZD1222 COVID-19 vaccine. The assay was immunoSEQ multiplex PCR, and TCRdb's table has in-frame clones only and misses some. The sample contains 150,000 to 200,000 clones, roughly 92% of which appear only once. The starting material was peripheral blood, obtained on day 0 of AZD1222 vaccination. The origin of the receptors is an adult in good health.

The CDR3 loop is CAISEKDQPQHF. The CDR3 DNA reads TGTGCCATCAGTGAGAAGGATCAGCCCCAGCATTTT. The chain has TRBV10-3 and TRBJ1-5; D gene unclear. The V end lost 2 bases, the J end lost 5 bases, and 4 bases lay between the germline ends. This CDR3 is built from 12 residues. Germline V CDR1 and CDR2: ENHRY, SYGVKD.

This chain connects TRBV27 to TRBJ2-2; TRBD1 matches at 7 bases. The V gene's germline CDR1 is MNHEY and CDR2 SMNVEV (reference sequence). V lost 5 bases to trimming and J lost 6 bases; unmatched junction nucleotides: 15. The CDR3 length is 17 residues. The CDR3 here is CASSHSLGQGVAGELFF. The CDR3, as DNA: TGTGCCAGCAGTCACTCCCTCGGGCAGGGGGTAGCCGGGGAGCTGTTTTTT.

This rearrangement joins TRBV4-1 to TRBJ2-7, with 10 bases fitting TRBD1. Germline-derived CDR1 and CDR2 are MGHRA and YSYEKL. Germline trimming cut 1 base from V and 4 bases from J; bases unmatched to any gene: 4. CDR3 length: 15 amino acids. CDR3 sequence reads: CASSQAWTGGYEQYF. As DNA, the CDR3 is TGCGCCAGCAGCCAAGCTTGGACAGGGGGGTACGAGCAGTACTTC.

Here the CDR3 reads CASSQGGGWSYEQYF. The CDR3 DNA reads as TGTGCCAGCAGCCAGGGGGGGGGCTGGTCCTACGAGCAGTACTTC. The chain joins TRBV3-1 (or the pseudogene TRBV3-2) to TRBJ2-7; TRBD2 might be the D (7 bases). The germline V gene has CDR1 LGHDT and CDR2 YNNKEL (reference sequence). This CDR3 is built from 15 residues. Trimming cost V 3 bases and J 1 base, with 13 bases left between them.

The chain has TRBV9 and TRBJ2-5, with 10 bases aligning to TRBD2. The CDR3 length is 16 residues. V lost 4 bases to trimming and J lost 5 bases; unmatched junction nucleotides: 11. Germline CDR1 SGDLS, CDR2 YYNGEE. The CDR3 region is CASSPRVAGGRETQYF. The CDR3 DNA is TGTGCCAGCAGCCCCCGGGTAGCGGGGGGTCGGGAGACCCAGTACTTC.